The 5 T cell receptor beta chains given below trace back to one sample, sequenced in a study of OX40 agonist ivuxolimab in advanced cancers. Libraries were prepared by immunoSEQ multiplex PCR; TCRdb keeps only in-frame clonotypes and omits some of them. The sample consists of about 66,000 clones, around 86% of them appearing once. The source material was CD4+ or CD8+ T cells sorted from blood, sampled in a trial of the OX40 agonist ivuxolimab. All receptors come from an adult with an advanced solid tumor such as melanoma, head and neck, liver or kidney cancer.

This chain links TRBV6-6 with TRBJ2-3, with D perhaps matching TRBD1 or TRBD2 (5 bases each). This CDR3 comprises 15 residues. V was shortened by 2 bases and J by 0 bases, with 9 bases between the two germline ends. Germline assignment: CDR1 MNHNY and CDR2 SVGAGI (reference sequence). The CDR3 sequence: CASSYGGTSTDTQYF. The CDR3 coding sequence is TGTGCCAGCAGTTACGGGGGAACTAGCACAGATACGCAGTATTTT.

This chain joins TRBV11-2 and TRBJ2-3; 9 bases fit TRBD1. This CDR3 is built from 17 residues. Germline V gene data show CDR1 as SGHAT and CDR2 as FQNNGV. J gave up 6 bases and V 1 base, and 11 bases lay outside the gene matches. CDR3 sequence: CASSLGTQTGGRDTQYF. Written as DNA, the CDR3 is TGTGCCAGCAGCTTAGGGACCCAGACAGGGGGAAGGGATACGCAGTATTTT.

This chain joins TRBV7-2 and TRBJ2-7, with 9 positions matching TRBD1. The germline V gene encodes CDR1 SGHTA and CDR2 FQGNSA. V dropped 3 bases and J dropped 2; count of bases not matched to a gene: 5. This CDR3 comprises 15 residues. The CDR3 loop reads CASSFRTGATYEQYF. CDR3 in DNA: TGTGCCAGCAGCTTTAGGACAGGGGCAACCTACGAGCAGTACTTC. Full variable domain (remainder filled in from reference TRBV7-2 and TRBJ2-7): GAGVSQSPSNKVTEKGKDVELRCDPISGHTALYWYRQSLGQGLEFLIYFQGNSAPDKSGLPSDRFSAERTGGSVSTLTIQRTQQEDSAVYLCASSFRTGATYEQYFGPGTRLTVT.

This clone was seen at least ten times. V and J are TRBV10-3 and TRBJ2-7, with 8 bases fitting TRBD2. V lost 3 bases, J lost 1 base, and 2 bases stayed unmatched. Germline loops: CDR1 ENHRY, CDR2 SYGVKD. CDR3 length: 14 residues. Here the CDR3 reads CAISEASGSYEQYF. The CDR3, as DNA: TGTGCCATCAGTGAAGCTAGCGGGTCCTACGAGCAGTACTTC.

The V and J genes are TRBV29-1 and TRBJ1-1, with 8 nucleotides matching TRBD1. The CDR3 covers 14 residues. Germline trimming cut 5 bases from V and 9 bases from J; bases unmatched to any gene: 14. Germline V lookup: CDR1 SQVTM, CDR2 ANQGSEA. Here the CDR3 DNA reads TGCAGCGTTTTGAAAGGGGGACAGGTGAACCAAGCTTTCTTT. As protein: CSVLKGGQVNQAFF.